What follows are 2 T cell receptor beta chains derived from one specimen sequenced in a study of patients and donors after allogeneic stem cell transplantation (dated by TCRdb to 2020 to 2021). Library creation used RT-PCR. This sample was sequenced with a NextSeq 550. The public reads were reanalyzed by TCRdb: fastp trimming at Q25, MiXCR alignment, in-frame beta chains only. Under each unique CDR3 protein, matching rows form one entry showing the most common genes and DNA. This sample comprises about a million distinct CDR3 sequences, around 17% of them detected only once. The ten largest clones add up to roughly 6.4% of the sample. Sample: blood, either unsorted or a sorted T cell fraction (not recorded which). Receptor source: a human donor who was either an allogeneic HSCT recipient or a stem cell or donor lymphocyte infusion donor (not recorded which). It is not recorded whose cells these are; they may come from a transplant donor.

The CDR3 nucleotides are TGCGCCAGCAGCTTGCTATCCACTAGCGGGTTGGGAAATGAGCAGTTCTTC. Protein product: CASSLLSTSGLGNEQFF. The chain is built from TRBV5-1 and TRBJ2-1; 9 bases map to TRBD2. The length of the CDR3 is 17 residues. V shed 1 base and J 7 bases; nucleotides not matched to a gene: 12. In germline, CDR1 is SGHRS, CDR2 YFSETQ.

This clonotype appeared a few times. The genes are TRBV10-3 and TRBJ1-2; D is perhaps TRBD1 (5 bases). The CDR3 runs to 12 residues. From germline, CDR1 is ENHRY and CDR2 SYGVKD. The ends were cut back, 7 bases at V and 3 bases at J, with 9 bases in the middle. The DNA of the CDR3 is TGTGCCATCACTCAGGGCGACTATGGCTACACCTTC. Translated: CAITQGDYGYTF.